This T cell receptor beta chain was identified during a study of metastatic and nonmetastatic thyroid tumors. Study context: Blood and tumor or nodule tissue repertoires from malignant and benign thyroid patients were compared.

In this sample, this clone turned up many times. Nobody among the patients had been given any treatment before thyroid surgery. Deletions cut 4 bases from V and 4 bases from J, with 14 bases between. The CDR3 is 14 residues long. The germline V gene has CDR1 MNHNS and CDR2 SASEGT. TCRdb reprocessed the PCR reads using MiXCR. The sample carries about 43,000 clones, about 3.2% recorded once. Source material: blood. The sequence came from a female donor with papillary thyroid cancer or a benign thyroid nodule (not recorded which). Some clones in this sample may be carry-over from other donors' samples. V is TRBV6-1 and J is TRBJ2-7, with a weak D call TRBD1 (6 bases). CDR3 sequence (DNA): TGTGCCAGCAGTGTACAGGGTCCGTTGTACGAGCAGTACTTC. Its protein is CASSVQGPLYEQYF.